Following are 12 T cell receptor beta chains from one sample sequenced in a study of T-cell reconstitution after alpha-beta-depleted transplantation in children. Construction of the TCRbeta library involved unique molecular identifiers. MiXCR, run by TCRdb on the PCR reads, gives a single entry per CDR3 protein. The table includes about 460,000 distinct CDR3 sequences, approximately 10% detected once. Sequencing was performed on PBMCs, taken before TCRalphabeta/CD19-depleted stem cell transplant. These TCRs come from a child aged 2 to 10 with inherited bone marrow failure, due to receive a stem cell transplant.

A few counts support this clonotype. An end of the junction differs from the germline gene, which may be a read error. This sequence joins TRBV2 and TRBJ2-6; D call uncertain. In germline, CDR1 is SNHLY, CDR2 FYNNEI. This CDR3 is 17 amino acids long. CDR3 residues: CASTELRSPSGANVLTF. The CDR3 DNA reads as TGTGCCAGCACTGAACTGCGGAGCCCCTCTGGGGCCAACGTCCTGACTTTC. Filled out from reference TRBV2 and TRBJ2-6, the complete variable domain reads EPEVTQTPSHQVTQMGQEVILRCVPISNHLYFYWYRQILGQKVEFLVSFYNNEISEKSEIFDDQFSVERPDGSNFTLKIRSTKLEDSAMYFCASTELRSPSGANVLTFGAGSRLTVL.

CDR3 region: CASSIVDYSNQPQHF. CDR3 DNA sequence: TGTGCCAGTAGTATAGTGGATTATAGCAATCAGCCCCAGCATTTT. V and J are TRBV19 and TRBJ1-5; D unclear. Germline V gives CDR1 LNHDA, CDR2 SQIVND (reference sequence). The length of the CDR3 is 15 residues. The V gene lost 1 base and the J gene lost 0 bases, with 7 bases spanning the gap. The whole variable domain, remainder taken from reference TRBV19 and TRBJ1-5, is DGGITQSPKYLFRKEGQNVTLSCEQNLNHDAMYWYRQDPGQGLRLIYYSQIVNDFQKGDIAEGYSVSREKKESFPLTVTSAQKNPTAFYLCASSIVDYSNQPQHFGDGTRLSIL.

This clonotype was counted at least ten times. V gene TRBV5-1 combines with J gene TRBJ2-1; no definite D call. This CDR3 has 17 residues. The germline V and J ends were trimmed by 0 bases and 1 base, with 14 bases remaining between them. Germline V gene sequence: CDR1 SGHRS, CDR2 YFSETQ. CDR3 in amino acids: CASSLVALRASYNEQFF. The CDR3 DNA sequence: TGCGCCAGCAGCTTGGTCGCGTTGCGCGCTTCCTACAATGAGCAGTTCTTC.

This clonotype was recorded at least ten times. For the CDR3, the DNA is TGTGCCAGCACGACGAGCGGAGAATACAATGAGCAGTTCTTC. As protein: CASTTSGEYNEQFF. The V call is TRBV6-2 or TRBV6-3, the J call TRBJ2-1, with TRBD2 as a possible D gene (5 bases). The V end lost 7 bases, the J end lost 4 bases, and 14 bases lay between the germline ends. The CDR3 sequence is 14 residues long. Germline loops: CDR1 MNHEY, CDR2 SVGEGT.

The table lists this clonotype with many counts. The chain is built from TRBV3-1 and TRBJ2-3, with D hard to call. Germline V gene data show CDR1 as LGHDT and CDR2 as YNNKEL (reference sequence). V was pared by 0 bases and J by 1 base, with 8 bases between. The CDR3 runs 15 residues. The CDR3 sequence: CASSQDASGTDTQYF. The CDR3 DNA sequence: TGTGCCAGCAGCCAAGATGCCAGCGGCACAGATACGCAGTATTTT.

This clonotype has at least ten counts. DNA for the CDR3: TGTGCCAGCAGTCCCCCGGGGACAGGCCATGGTATCTACTATGGCTACACCTTC. Translating it yields CASSPPGTGHGIYYGYTF. The gene calls are TRBV12-3 or TRBV12-4 and TRBJ1-2; 8 bases are shared with TRBD1. The CDR3 has 18 residues. V trimming: 5 bases; J trimming: 3 bases; junction bases outside the gene matches: 17.

The rearrangement joins TRBV19 to TRBJ1-5, with a possible D match to TRBD1 (5 bases). V was trimmed by 3 bases and J by 0 bases, leaving 12 bases between them. Germline assignment: CDR1 LNHDA and CDR2 SQIVND (reference sequence). The CDR3 length is 16 residues. CDR3 in DNA: TGTGCCAGTAGTATCTTGGGGGGATATAGCAATCAGCCCCAGCATTTT. Translation: CASSILGGYSNQPQHF.

This clonotype was detected a few times. The V and J genes are TRBV7-2 and TRBJ2-1; tentatively, D is TRBD1 (6 bases). The CDR3 covers 13 residues. Per germline, CDR1 SGHTA and CDR2 FQGNSA. V shed 5 bases and J shed 10 bases, with 15 bases lying between them. CDR3 sequence: CASSPTSQGEQFF. The CDR3 DNA reads as TGTGCCAGCAGCCCGACATCCCAGGGGGAGCAGTTCTTC.

Ten or more counts support this clonotype. V is TRBV5-1 and J is TRBJ2-1, with TRBD1 matching over 11 bases. The CDR3 is 16 residues long. After removal of 3 bases from V and 2 bases from J, the junction contained 4 bases not matched to a gene. Germline V gene sequence: CDR1 SGHRS, CDR2 YFSETQ. CDR3 protein: CASSWSGQGAYNEQFF. The CDR3 DNA reads TGCGCCAGCAGCTGGTCGGGACAGGGGGCCTACAATGAGCAGTTCTTC.

The V gene is TRBV6-2 or TRBV6-3, the J gene TRBJ2-1, with D perhaps TRBD2 (6 bases). The length of the CDR3 is 14 residues. The germline gives CDR1 MNHEY, CDR2 SVGEGT. Trimming shortened V by 7 bases and J by 8 bases, and 18 bases separated the two germline ends. In DNA form, the CDR3 reads TGTGCCAGCACCTATCCGGGACTCCACGATGAGCAGTTCTTC. Protein: CASTYPGLHDEQFF.

This clonotype was recorded at least ten times. The CDR3 DNA reads TGTGCCAGCAGTCCCAGACAGGGGAGGTTCTTC. Protein: CASSPRQGRFF. J is TRBJ2-1 and V is TRBV6-6; 8 nucleotides match TRBD1. The germline V gene has CDR1 MNHNY and CDR2 SVGAGI (reference sequence). With 5 bases clipped from V and 15 bases from J, the junction kept 6 bases outside the gene matches. CDR3 length equals 11 residues.

The table lists this clonotype with many counts. The chain couples TRBV5-4 to TRBJ2-1; 8 nucleotides match TRBD2. With V trimmed by 3 bases and J by 6 bases, 11 bases remained unmatched. The CDR3 loop spans 16 amino acids. The germline V gene has CDR1 SGHNT and CDR2 YYREEE (reference sequence). CDR3 sequence (DNA): TGTGCCAGCAGCTCGATGAGCGGGAGCAAGGGCAATGAGCAGTTCTTC. Translation: CASSSMSGSKGNEQFF.